This entry lists 23 T cell receptor beta chains sequenced from one sample in a study of blood T cell repertoires in COVID-19 (dated by TCRdb to 2018 to 2020). The method behind the library was the immunoSEQ multiplex PCR assay. The table was pulled from immuneACCESS by TCRdb, which kept in-frame rearrangements only. Such tables lose some clones; where checked, under half of the loss comes from unresolved V genes, and the rest has no known cause. The table for this sample lists roughly 50,000 clones; roughly 80% of them were counted only once. The ten biggest clones cover approximately 12% of the sample. Sequencing was carried out using peripheral blood. Receptors originate from a human donor in a cohort sampled during active COVID-19.

The chain couples TRBV2 to TRBJ2-5; tentative D call: TRBD2 (7 bases). This CDR3 has 15 residues. Germline CDR1 reads SNHLY; CDR2 reads FYNNEI. Trimming removed 6 bases from V and 4 bases from J, with 18 bases in between. CDR3 region: CASSLTSGGRETQYF. The CDR3 region has the DNA TGTGCCAGCAGCCTAACGTCGGGGGGCCGAGAGACCCAGTACTTC. Complete variable domain (other parts from reference TRBV2 and TRBJ2-5): EPEVTQTPSHQVTQMGQEVILRCVPISNHLYFYWYRQILGQKVEFLVSFYNNEISEKSEIFDDQFSVERPDGSNFTLKIRSTKLEDSAMYFCASSLTSGGRETQYFGPGTRLLVL.

The gene calls are TRBV12-2 and TRBJ1-5; the table assigns TRBD1, which was not confirmed against the DNA. TRBV12-2 is recorded as a pseudogene. The CDR3 length is 15 residues. The CDR3 region has the DNA TGTGCAAGTCGCCCCCGGCAGGGGGTCAATCAGCCCCAGCATTTT. It translates to CASRPRQGVNQPQHF.

The genes are TRBV13 and TRBJ1-4; 11 positions agree with TRBD1. The germline gives CDR1 PRHDT, CDR2 FYEKMQ (reference sequence). J gave up 8 bases and V 5 bases, and 4 bases lay outside the gene matches. The CDR3 spans 14 residues. The CDR3 sequence: CASSGGTGGEKLFF. The DNA of the CDR3 is TGTGCCAGCAGCGGCGGGACAGGGGGGGAAAAACTGTTTTTT. Using reference TRBV13 and TRBJ1-4 for the parts outside the CDR3, the full variable domain is AAGVIQSPRHLIKEKRETATLKCYPIPRHDTVYWYQQGPGQDPQFLISFYEKMQSDKGSIPDRFSAQQFSDYHSELNMSSLELGDSALYFCASSGGTGGEKLFFGSGTQLSVL.

The chain joins TRBV27 to TRBJ2-6; 7 nucleotides align to TRBD1. Germline CDR1 is MNHEY and CDR2 is SMNVEV (reference sequence). The V gene end was trimmed by 0 bases and the J gene end by 0 bases; junction bases not matched to a gene: 8. There are 19 residues in the CDR3. CDR3 bases: TGTGCCAGCAGTTTATCGCGACAGGGTCCGAGCTCTGGGGCCAACGTCCTGACTTTC. It specifies CASSLSRQGPSSGANVLTF.

This rearrangement joins TRBV18 to TRBJ1-1; D may be TRBD1 (5 bases). The CDR3 runs to 15 residues. Per the germline V gene, CDR1 is KGHSH and CDR2 is LQKENI. Trimming left V 0 bases short and J 2 bases short, with 10 bases between. Here the CDR3 reads CASSPPDTGNTEAFF. The CDR3 coding sequence is TGTGCCAGCTCACCACCGGACACGGGTAACACTGAAGCTTTCTTT. The complete variable domain, with remaining parts taken from reference TRBV18 and TRBJ1-1, reads NAGVMQNPRHLVRRRGQEARLRCSPMKGHSHVYWYRQLPEEGLKFMVYLQKENIIDESGMPKERFSAEFPKEGPSILRIQQVVRGDSAAYFCASSPPDTGNTEAFFGQGTRLTVV.

The rearrangement joins TRBV6-6 to TRBJ1-4, with D maybe TRBD1 (5 bases). The CDR3 extends over 13 amino acids. V lost 11 bases, J lost 0 bases, and 10 bases lay in between. Per germline, CDR1 MNHNY and CDR2 SVGAGI (reference sequence). DNA of the CDR3: TGTGCCGGAGGGGTTTCAACTAATGAAAAACTGTTTTTT. Translating it yields CAGGVSTNEKLFF.

This clone appeared a few times. The chain links TRBV2 to TRBJ2-7; TRBD2 is a possible D gene (5 bases). V lost 6 bases, J lost 2 bases, and 14 bases lay in between. Germline values: CDR1 SNHLY, CDR2 FYNNEI. This CDR3 region has 14 residues. The CDR3 reads CASSPRAVTYEQYF. The CDR3 region has the DNA TGTGCCAGCAGCCCGAGGGCGGTGACCTACGAGCAGTACTTC.

The CDR3 reads CASSFTGQGFSPLHF. The DNA of the CDR3 is TGTGCCAGCAGTTTCACCGGACAGGGATTTTCACCCCTCCACTTT. The chain uses TRBV6-6 and TRBJ1-6; 8 bases align to TRBD1. This CDR3 comprises 15 residues. The germline V gene has CDR1 MNHNY and CDR2 SVGAGI (reference sequence). Trimming cost V 4 bases and J 9 bases; bases outside gene matches: 8.

This chain uses TRBV30 with TRBJ2-3; no definite D call. Trimming removed 3 bases from V and 2 bases from J, with 9 bases in between. Germline V gene data show CDR1 as GTSNPN and CDR2 as SVGIG (reference sequence). The CDR3 is made up of 13 amino acids. CDR3 DNA: TGTGCCTGGAGGCCTTCAGTCACAGATACGCAGTATTTT. It codes for CAWRPSVTDTQYF.

This chain joins TRBV7-3 and TRBJ2-3, with 7 bases that match TRBD2. The J segment lost 3 bases and the V segment lost 4 bases, leaving 7 bases of the junction unmatched. Germline-derived CDR1 and CDR2 are SGHTA and FQGTGA. The CDR3 contains 15 residues. For the CDR3, the DNA is TGTGCCAGCAGCTACCTTCACGGGGGGACAGATACGCAGTATTTT. The encoded protein is CASSYLHGGTDTQYF.

This chain joins TRBV29-1 and TRBJ1-1, with D possibly being TRBD1 (6 bases). With 5 bases removed from V and 4 bases from J, the gap between germline ends came to 20 bases. CDR1 is SQVTM, CDR2 ANQGSEA, per germline. CDR3 length: 15 amino acids. CDR3 residues: CSVFGGKSVSTEAFF. In DNA, the CDR3 is TGCAGCGTTTTTGGGGGCAAATCGGTTAGCACTGAAGCTTTCTTT.

The J gene is TRBJ1-3, the V gene TRBV4-1; D remains ambiguous. This CDR3 has 14 residues. Germline V gene lookup returns CDR1 MGHRA and CDR2 YSYEKL. V lost 7 bases to trimming and J lost 0 bases, with 10 bases between them. The CDR3 region is CASNHRDSGNTIYF. CDR3 bases: TGCGCCAGCAACCACCGGGACTCTGGAAACACCATATATTTT.

This clone was detected once. Other DNA sequences from this sample encode an identical CDR3 as well. The genes are TRBV5-4 and TRBJ1-1; 7 positions match TRBD1. The CDR3 consists of 13 residues. Germline CDR1 SGHNT, CDR2 YYREEE (reference sequence). Trimming cost V 4 bases and J 4 bases; bases outside gene matches: 4. The CDR3 sequence: CASSLQGGTEAFF. CDR3 nucleotides: TGTGCCAGCAGCCTTCAGGGGGGCACTGAAGCTTTCTTT.

The rearrangement joins TRBV5-1 to TRBJ1-6; D is undetermined. The CDR3 has 15 residues. The germline gives CDR1 SGHRS, CDR2 YFSETQ. V was trimmed by 0 bases and J by 4 bases, leaving 8 bases between them. In nucleotides, the CDR3 is TGCGCCAGCAGCTTGGATGCGGGGTATAATTCACCCCTCCACTTT. Residues: CASSLDAGYNSPLHF.

J is TRBJ1-2 and V is TRBV7-9; 8 bases match TRBD1. Losses at the gene ends were 6 bases for V and 4 bases for J; bases not matched to a gene: 13. The CDR3 runs 16 residues. The germline V gene has CDR1 SEHNR and CDR2 FQNEAQ (reference sequence). In DNA, the CDR3 is TGTGCCAGCAGTATGACAGGGGAGGGTTTGGCCTATGGCTACACCTTC. It yields the protein CASSMTGEGLAYGYTF.

The gene calls are TRBV5-1 and TRBJ1-4; D perhaps matches TRBD1 (5 bases). Trimming cost V 0 bases and J 7 bases, with 13 bases left between them. Germline CDR1 SGHRS, CDR2 YFSETQ. CDR3 size: 15 residues. In nucleotides, the CDR3 is TGCGCCAGCAGCTTGGAAGGGGCCGGGGGTGAAAAACTGTTTTTT. Protein: CASSLEGAGGEKLFF.

This clone was recorded only once. This chain connects TRBV28 to TRBJ1-4; tentative D call: TRBD1 (5 bases). Germline V gives CDR1 MDHEN, CDR2 SYDVKM. V lost 3 bases and J 5 bases, leaving 10 bases between the germline ends. The CDR3 loop spans 14 amino acids. The CDR3 here is CASSFSGQNEKLFF. DNA of the CDR3: TGTGCCAGCAGTTTTTCAGGGCAAAATGAAAAACTGTTTTTT. Full variable domain (outside the CDR3, taken from reference TRBV28 and TRBJ1-4): DVKVTQSSRYLVKRTGEKVFLECVQDMDHENMFWYRQDPGLGLRLIYFSYDVKMKEKGDIPEGYSVSREKKERFSLILESASTNQTSMYLCASSFSGQNEKLFFGSGTQLSVL.

The V gene is TRBV6-5, the J gene TRBJ2-6; 7 bases are shared with TRBD2. Unmatched junction bases numbered 4, after V lost 7 bases and J lost 1 base. From germline, CDR1 is MNHEY and CDR2 SVGAGI. This CDR3 spans 15 amino acids. CDR3 sequence: CASKREGSGANVLTF. The CDR3 DNA sequence: TGTGCCAGCAAGAGGGAGGGATCTGGGGCCAACGTCCTGACTTTC.

V usage is TRBV6-2 or TRBV6-3 and J usage is TRBJ2-7, with D possibly matching TRBD1 (5 bases). The CDR3 spans 15 residues. V was cut by 5 bases and J by 2 bases, with 16 bases left in between. Per germline, CDR1 MNHEY and CDR2 SVGEGT. CDR3 residues: CASSKTVQTTYEQYF. For the CDR3, the DNA is TGTGCCAGCAGTAAGACAGTACAGACCACCTACGAGCAGTACTTC.

The V and J genes are TRBV30 and TRBJ1-6; D might be TRBD1 (6 bases). CDR1 is GTSNPN and CDR2 is SVGIG in the germline V gene (reference sequence). Trimming took off 5 bases at V and 7 bases at J, with 12 bases between the two ends. CDR3 size: 13 residues. CDR3 loop: CAWSGQNNSPLHF. CDR3 nucleotide sequence: TGTGCCTGGTCCGGACAGAACAATTCACCCCTCCACTTT.

The rearrangement links TRBV25-1 to TRBJ2-2, with 8 nucleotides matching TRBD1. With 1 base clipped from V and 2 bases from J, the junction kept 3 bases outside the gene matches. The germline V gene encodes CDR1 MGHDK and CDR2 SYGVNS. CDR3 size: 16 residues. The DNA of the CDR3 is TGTGCCAGCAGTGAATCTGCAGGGGGCAACACCGGGGAGCTGTTTTTT. Translated: CASSESAGGNTGELFF.

This clone appeared once. This sequence joins TRBV6-4 and TRBJ2-7, with 7 bases that match TRBD2. Trimming at V came to 7 bases and at J to 4 bases, leaving 10 bases not matched to a gene. This CDR3 comprises 14 residues. Germline CDR1 MRHNA, CDR2 SNTAGT. CDR3 in amino acids: CASKAGSGDYEQYF. The CDR3 coding sequence is TGTGCCAGCAAGGCGGGGAGCGGGGATTACGAGCAGTACTTC.

The CDR3 reads CASSQAQFGGAHKYYTGELFF. CDR3 nucleotide sequence: TGCGCCAGCAGCCAAGCGCAGTTCGGGGGAGCCCACAAATATTACACCGGGGAGCTGTTTTTT. The chain recombines TRBV4-3 with TRBJ2-2; D is possibly TRBD2 (6 bases). V lost 1 base to trimming and J lost 3 bases, with 27 bases between them. Germline V gene data show CDR1 as LGHNA and CDR2 as YSLEER. The CDR3 is 21 amino acids.